This T cell receptor (beta chain) derives from a study of beta chain features in type 1 diabetes. Study-wide points: cDNA-based sequencing might over-represent cells highly expressing TCR. Patients' naive, central memory and regulatory TCRB repertoires appeared more alike than those of healthy donors.

CDR3 length equals 12 residues. Germline assignment: CDR1 MNHEY and CDR2 SVGAGI. J gave up 8 bases and V 6 bases, and 5 bases lay outside the gene matches. To note about this clone: What it binds is not known.

Reverse transcribing all isolated RNA meant expressed TCRB transcripts were sequenced. Deep immunoSEQ sequencing covered naive, central memory and regulatory T cell samples. Produced via immunoSEQ multiplex PCR; TCRdb's table is partial and in-frame only. Seen here are hundreds of thousands of clones, 10% to 15% observed once, and the top ten hold 0.015% to 0.02%. CD4+ naive, central memory, regulatory and stem cell-like memory cells were sorted via CD45RO/CCR7/CD25/CD127/CD95/CD27. The TCR originated in a man aged 18 to 29 in good health. Sequencing was carried out using naive CD4+ T cells from blood. The J gene is TRBJ1-2, the V gene TRBV6-5; 8 positions match TRBD1. This CDR3 reads CASSYRGYGYTF. The CDR3 bases are TGTGCCAGCAGCTACAGGGGGTACGGCTACACCTTC.